What follows are 26 T cell receptor beta chains derived from one specimen sequenced in a study of cytomegalovirus exposure and HLA in healthy donors. Vbeta (60) and Jbeta (13) primers were used in the PCR. The table came from immunoSEQ multiplex PCR; TCRdb's copy has only in-frame clones and leaves some out. Of roughly 160,000 clones detected, roughly 84% appear once; the ten largest clones hold under 1.1%. The sequenced sample consisted of PBMCs. These receptors were taken from a young man in good health and CMV-seronegative.

The V and J genes are TRBV18 and TRBJ2-3; tentative D call: TRBD2 (5 bases). V was trimmed by 3 bases and J by 0 bases, leaving 13 bases between them. Germline assignment: CDR1 KGHSH and CDR2 LQKENI. The CDR3 length is 16 residues. The CDR3 DNA is TGTGCCAGCTCACCTGGCTACGAGCGGAGCACAGATACGCAGTATTTT. Its translation is CASSPGYERSTDTQYF.

The V and J genes are TRBV6-5 and TRBJ2-7; D possibly corresponds to TRBD1 (6 bases). The CDR3 consists of 15 residues. Germline values: CDR1 MNHEY, CDR2 SVGAGI. V was clipped by 4 bases and J by 2 bases, with 15 bases between them. The DNA for the CDR3 is TGTGCCAGCAGTTTAGGGGGAATCGGGGCCTACGAGCAGTACTTC. The encoded protein is CASSLGGIGAYEQYF.

This chain links TRBV7-9 with TRBJ1-2; 11 nucleotides line up with TRBD1. CDR1 is SEHNR, CDR2 FQNEAQ, per germline (reference sequence). The trim removed 0 bases at V and 5 bases at J, leaving 2 bases unmatched. The CDR3 runs 15 residues. The CDR3, as DNA: TGTGCCAGCAGCTTAGCCCGGGACAGGGGGTATGGCTACACCTTC. Its translation: CASSLARDRGYGYTF.

The chain links TRBV27 to TRBJ2-7, with 8 bases identical to TRBD1. V was pared by 8 bases and J by 2 bases, with 11 bases of the junction left unmatched. The germline CDR1 and CDR2 sequences are MNHEY and SMNVEV (reference sequence). The CDR3 is 15 residues long. The chain's CDR3 is CASASPPDRAYEQYF. The CDR3 DNA is TGTGCCAGCGCCAGCCCCCCGGACAGGGCCTACGAGCAGTACTTC.

The chain couples TRBV7-6 to TRBJ1-3; weak D call: TRBD1 (6 bases). Germline loops: CDR1 SGHVS, CDR2 FNYEAQ. The CDR3 loop spans 16 amino acids. V lost 4 bases, J lost 0 bases, and 13 bases lay in between. The CDR3: CASSSVTGLSGNTIYF. The CDR3 bases are TGTGCCAGCAGCTCGGTAACAGGGCTCTCTGGAAACACCATATATTTT.

This clone was seen a handful of times. This chain joins TRBV10-2 and TRBJ2-7, with D unclear. With 5 bases removed from V and 7 bases from J, the gap between germline ends came to 9 bases. The CDR3 sequence is 11 residues long. Looked up from germline, CDR1 is WSHSY and CDR2 is SAAADI. The DNA for the CDR3 is TGCGCCAGCAGTTCCTTGGCAGAGCAGTACTTC. Residues: CASSSLAEQYF.

The CDR3 region has the DNA TGTGCCAGCAGTGAAGCGCTTCAGAGGGCTGAAGCTTTCTTT. Its protein is CASSEALQRAEAFF. The chain employs TRBV2 and TRBJ1-1; D is ambiguous. Germline CDR1 and CDR2: SNHLY and FYNNEI. V was trimmed by 0 bases and J by 6 bases, leaving 11 bases between them. This CDR3 contains 14 residues.

This clone was recorded a few times. The chain carries TRBV7-9 and TRBJ2-7; 9 bases are a match to TRBD1. This CDR3 has 15 amino acids. The J segment lost 0 bases and the V segment lost 5 bases, leaving 5 bases of the junction unmatched. Looked up from germline, CDR1 is SEHNR and CDR2 is FQNEAQ (reference sequence). The CDR3 DNA is TGTGCCAGCAGCGTGGGGACAGGGCTCTCCTACGAGCAGTACTTC. This gives the protein CASSVGTGLSYEQYF.

The chain links TRBV2 to TRBJ2-7, with D perhaps TRBD2 (6 bases). Germline V gene data show CDR1 as SNHLY and CDR2 as FYNNEI. V lost 5 bases and J lost 2, with 10 bases in between. The CDR3 extends over 13 amino acids. The CDR3 DNA is TGTGCCAGCAGTTTTACTAGCCCCTACGAGCAGTACTTC. It specifies CASSFTSPYEQYF.

The chain uses TRBV15 and TRBJ2-5; D possibly corresponds to TRBD1 (5 bases). The CDR3 totals 13 residues. Per the germline V gene, CDR1 is LNHNV and CDR2 is YYDKDF (reference sequence). With 4 bases removed from V and 5 bases from J, the gap between germline ends came to 11 bases. The CDR3 DNA is TGTGCCACCAGCATCCCCCCAGGGGAGACCCAGTACTTC. Translated, it gives CATSIPPGETQYF.

The chain employs TRBV19 and TRBJ2-1; 9 nucleotides match TRBD1. This CDR3 comprises 15 residues. Germline V gene sequence: CDR1 LNHDA, CDR2 SQIVND (reference sequence). J was trimmed by 6 bases and V by 2 bases; bases with no gene match: 5. The CDR3 sequence is CASSIPGTGLNEQFF. CDR3 nucleotide sequence: TGTGCCAGTAGTATACCCGGGACAGGGCTCAATGAGCAGTTCTTC.

V gene TRBV5-1 combines with J gene TRBJ2-3; possibly TRBD2 for D (7 bases). The CDR3 consists of 19 residues. The ends were cut back, 0 bases at V and 0 bases at J, with 20 bases in the middle. Per germline, CDR1 SGHRS and CDR2 YFSETQ. This CDR3 reads CASSLAGGGAGTSTDTQYF. CDR3 nucleotide sequence: TGCGCCAGCAGCTTGGCCGGAGGGGGGGCAGGGACTAGCACAGATACGCAGTATTTT.

Note on this clone: Distinct nucleotide sequences in the sample also encode this CDR3. The chain carries TRBV6-5 and TRBJ2-1; 9 positions agree with TRBD2. CDR3 size: 15 residues. Per germline, CDR1 MNHEY and CDR2 SVGAGI. The ends lost 6 bases at V and 6 bases at J; junction bases unmatched: 9. CDR3 DNA sequence: TGTGCCAGCAGCGAGGGGCTAGCGGGGCGCAATGAGCAGTTCTTC. Its protein product is CASSEGLAGRNEQFF.

The rearrangement uses TRBV11-2 and TRBJ1-3, with a possible D match to TRBD1 (5 bases). Trimming shortened V by 2 bases and J by 0 bases, and 11 bases separated the two germline ends. CDR3 length: 16 amino acids. Per germline, CDR1 SGHAT and CDR2 FQNNGV. This CDR3 reads CASSLIAGDSGNTIYF. The CDR3 DNA follows: TGTGCCAGCAGCTTAATAGCGGGGGACTCTGGAAACACCATATATTTT.

The CDR3: CASRNTGNTGELFF. The CDR3 DNA sequence: TGTGCCAGCAGGAACACAGGAAACACCGGGGAGCTGTTTTTT. The rearrangement links TRBV14 to TRBJ2-2, with D possibly being TRBD1 (5 bases). Trimming removed 6 bases at V and 2 bases at J, with 10 bases between. This CDR3 contains 14 residues. Germline V gives CDR1 SGHDN, CDR2 FVKESK.

J is TRBJ1-1 and V is TRBV2; D perhaps matches TRBD1 (5 bases). The CDR3 totals 13 residues. CDR1 SNHLY and CDR2 FYNNEI come from the germline V gene. Trimming removed 6 bases from V and 1 base from J, with 9 bases in between. This chain's CDR3 is CASRQRGNTEAFF. In DNA, the CDR3 is TGTGCCAGCAGACAAAGGGGGAACACTGAAGCTTTCTTT. The complete variable domain, with remaining parts taken from reference TRBV2 and TRBJ1-1, reads EPEVTQTPSHQVTQMGQEVILRCVPISNHLYFYWYRQILGQKVEFLVSFYNNEISEKSEIFDDQFSVERPDGSNFTLKIRSTKLEDSAMYFCASRQRGNTEAFFGQGTRLTVV.

The CDR3 DNA follows: TGCGCCAGCAGCTTGCCGGGACAGGGGGCCGGGGAGCTGTTTTTT. Its translation: CASSLPGQGAGELFF. The chain uses TRBV5-1 and TRBJ2-2; 11 nucleotides align to TRBD1. Germline CDR1 and CDR2: SGHRS and YFSETQ. V shed 1 base and J 6 bases; nucleotides not matched to a gene: 2. The CDR3 totals 15 residues.

The J gene is TRBJ1-5, the V gene TRBV19; TRBD1 matches 12 bases. The trim removed 6 bases at V and 7 bases at J, leaving 10 bases unmatched. The CDR3 is made up of 16 amino acids. Per germline, CDR1 LNHDA and CDR2 SQIVND (reference sequence). DNA for the CDR3: TGTGCCAGTAGATCGCCGGGACAGGGGGCCGGGCAGCCCCAGCATTTT. The encoded protein is CASRSPGQGAGQPQHF.

This chain connects TRBV6-5 to TRBJ2-5; D not certain. The V end lost 5 bases, the J end lost 2 bases, and 6 bases lay between the germline ends. The germline V gene encodes CDR1 MNHEY and CDR2 SVGAGI. This CDR3 is 12 amino acids long. The chain's CDR3 is CASSPSQETQYF. The CDR3 DNA reads as TGTGCCAGCAGTCCCTCGCAAGAGACCCAGTACTTC.

The V gene is TRBV25-1, the J gene TRBJ1-2, with 11 nucleotides matching TRBD1. The CDR3 spans 15 residues. The germline CDR1 and CDR2 sequences are MGHDK and SYGVNS. The ends lost 5 bases at V and 5 bases at J; junction bases unmatched: 7. The CDR3 DNA reads TGTGCCAGCAGTTATTGGACAGGGGGCGGATATGGCTACACCTTC. Translating it yields CASSYWTGGGYGYTF.

The chain is built from TRBV30 and TRBJ1-2; TRBD1 might be the D (6 bases). V was cut by 3 bases and J by 8 bases, with 13 bases left in between. This CDR3 comprises 12 residues. From germline, CDR1 is GTSNPN and CDR2 SVGIG (reference sequence). CDR3 nucleotide sequence: TGTGCCTGGAGCGTAGGACAGACAGGCTACACCTTC. Its translation: CAWSVGQTGYTF.

This sequence joins TRBV6-5 and TRBJ2-7; tentative D call: TRBD2 (5 bases). CDR3 length: 14 amino acids. Trimming cost V 0 bases and J 2 bases, with 8 bases left between them. CDR1 and CDR2 from the germline V gene are MNHEY and SVGAGI. The CDR3, as DNA: TGTGCCAGCAGTTACTCGGACGGGACCTACGAGCAGTACTTC. Its protein product is CASSYSDGTYEQYF.

J is TRBJ2-7 and V is TRBV7-9; TRBD1 might be the D (7 bases). Trimming took off 6 bases at V and 5 bases at J, with 23 bases between the two ends. The CDR3 spans 16 residues. Germline CDR1 is SEHNR and CDR2 is FQNEAQ (reference sequence). CDR3 loop: CASSRSPVQGEDEQYF. The DNA of the CDR3 is TGTGCCAGCAGTCGAAGTCCGGTTCAGGGGGAGGACGAGCAGTACTTC.

The V call is TRBV19, the J call TRBJ2-7; 7 bases align to TRBD1. Germline lookup yields CDR1 LNHDA and CDR2 SQIVND (reference sequence). Trimming removed 6 bases from V and 5 bases from J; junction bases left unmatched: 7. This CDR3 spans 13 amino acids. CDR3 loop: CASSRDRVHEQYF. In nucleotides, the CDR3 is TGTGCCAGTAGCCGAGACAGGGTCCACGAGCAGTACTTC.

The rearrangement joins TRBV7-9 to TRBJ2-6, with 8 bases matching TRBD1. CDR3 size: 18 residues. CDR1 is SEHNR and CDR2 is FQNEAQ in the germline V gene (reference sequence). Germline trimming cut 2 bases from V and 4 bases from J; bases unmatched to any gene: 10. CDR3 sequence reads: CASSLRTGIYAGANVLTF. For the CDR3, the DNA is TGTGCCAGCAGCTTACGGACAGGGATCTACGCGGGGGCCAACGTCCTGACTTTC.

The chain carries TRBV10-2 and TRBJ1-1, with 12 bases aligning to TRBD1. Germline V lookup: CDR1 WSHSY, CDR2 SAAADI. This CDR3 comprises 15 residues. The V gene end was trimmed by 3 bases and the J gene end by 7 bases; junction bases not matched to a gene: 6. Written as DNA, the CDR3 is TGCGCCAGCAGTGAAGGGACAGGGGGCGGAGGTGAAGCTTTCTTT. This translates into CASSEGTGGGGEAFF.